This T cell receptor beta chain stems from a study of early T cells in non-severe SARS-CoV-2 infection. Whole-study findings and limits: Clonotype matching in VDJdb favored anti-spike CD8 responses and did not capture private and CD4 specificities.

This clonotype was seen repeatedly, ten times or more. Antigen: not known. Unique molecular identifiers tagged individual cDNA molecules. TCRdb passed the 5' RACE reads through MiXCR, listing each CDR3 protein once. Of some 40,000 distinct CDR3 sequences in the sample, about 5.3% were seen once. The CDR3 runs to 13 residues. Between the trimmed V and J ends, which lost 3 bases and 3 bases, there was a span of 11 bases. From germline, CDR1 is GTSNPN and CDR2 SVGIG (reference sequence). The V gene is TRBV30, the J gene TRBJ1-1; D unclear. Sequenced here: whole blood, sampled at baseline. The sequence came from an adult who was a healthcare worker with PCR-confirmed SARS-CoV-2 infection or an uninfected control (not recorded which). CDR3 amino acids: CAWRRESYTEAFF. The CDR3 coding sequence is TGTGCCTGGAGAAGGGAGAGTTACACTGAAGCTTTCTTT.